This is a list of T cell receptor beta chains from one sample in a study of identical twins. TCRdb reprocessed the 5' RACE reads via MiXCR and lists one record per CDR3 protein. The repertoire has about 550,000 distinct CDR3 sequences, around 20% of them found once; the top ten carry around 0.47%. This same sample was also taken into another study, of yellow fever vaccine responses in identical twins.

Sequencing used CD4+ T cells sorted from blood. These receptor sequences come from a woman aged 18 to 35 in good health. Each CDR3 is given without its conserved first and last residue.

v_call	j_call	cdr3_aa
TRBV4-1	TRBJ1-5	ASSQDVGDYQPQH
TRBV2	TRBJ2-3	ASSADSTDTQY
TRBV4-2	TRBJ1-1	ASSQAGSTEAF
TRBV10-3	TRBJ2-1	AIQTSGSSYNEQF
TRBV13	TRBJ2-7	ASSQGGQGYEQY
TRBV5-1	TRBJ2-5	ASSLFSGGQKTQY
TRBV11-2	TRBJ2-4	ASSLLLGSPTGGNIQY
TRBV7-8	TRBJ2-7	ASSVGRTSSYEQY
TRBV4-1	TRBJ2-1	ASSQVIQVGYNEQF
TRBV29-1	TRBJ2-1	SVTETGERLQF
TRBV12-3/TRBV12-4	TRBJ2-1	AICFAPGQPYSYNEQF
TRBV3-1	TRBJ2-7	ASSLGTSGRYEQY
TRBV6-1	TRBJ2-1	ASSRSGGGSNEQF
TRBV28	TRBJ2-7	ASSLFGAGGYEQY
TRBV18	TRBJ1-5	ASSPQTGNSNQPQH
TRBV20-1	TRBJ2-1	SAIAGSSYNEQF
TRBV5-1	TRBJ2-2	ASGGQGAGELF
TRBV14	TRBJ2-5	ASSQYGAIQETQY
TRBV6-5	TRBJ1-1	ASSYSSRKNTEAF
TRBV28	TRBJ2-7	ASSRPGRSDYEQY
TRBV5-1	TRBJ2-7	ASSSPGSLNEQY
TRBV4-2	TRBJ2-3	ASSLEPGLAADTQY
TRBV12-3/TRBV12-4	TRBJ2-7	ASSNRVSYEQY
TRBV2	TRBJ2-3	ASSEARNRQY
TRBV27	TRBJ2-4	ASTKVGELAKNIQY
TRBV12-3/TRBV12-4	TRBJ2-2	ASKSGQDTGELF
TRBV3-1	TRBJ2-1	ASSQVIRSSGYNEQF
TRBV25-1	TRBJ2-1	ASILTVQTYNEQF
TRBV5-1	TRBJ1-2	ASSFGQGVNYGYT
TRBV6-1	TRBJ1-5	ASEPGGLNQPQH
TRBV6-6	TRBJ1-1	ASTLRETEAF
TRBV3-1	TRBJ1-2	ASSLDGVLTGGYT
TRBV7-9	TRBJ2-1	ASSLGLAREQF
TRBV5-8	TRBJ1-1	ASSSRRGGGEAF
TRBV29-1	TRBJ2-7	SVEKNRYEQY
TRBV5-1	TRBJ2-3	ASSSGSLGTDTQY
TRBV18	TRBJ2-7	ASSPPGSSYEQY
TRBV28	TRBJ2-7	ASSFPDHYEQY